The rows below give T cell receptor beta chains drawn from one sample of a study of T cells in Graves' hyperthyroidism and ophthalmopathy. TCRdb re-called the multiplex PCR reads through MiXCR, storing one row per CDR3 protein. The table includes about 500,000 distinct CDR3 sequences, 15% to 20% detected once. The specimen sequenced was blood. These receptors all come from a woman under 40 with Graves' ophthalmopathy. The CDR3 runs from the conserved cysteine through the conserved F or W. D genes are given only for firm matches. Only part of the rows carry a size: once, few, many, or a class if the clone is expanded.

size: many
J: TRBJ2-1
V: TRBV11-1
D: .
DNA: TGTGCCAGCAGCCCAAGACTGGGCTCCTACAATGAGCAGTTCTTC
CDR3: CASSPRLGSYNEQFF

size: many
J: TRBJ1-2
V: TRBV11-2
D: .
DNA: TGTGCCAGCAGCCAGAGTACGTATGGCTACACCTTC
CDR3: CASSQSTYGYTF

size: .
J: TRBJ2-7
V: TRBV7-8
D: .
DNA: TGTGCCAGCAGCTTAACGGACATGAAATCCTACGAGCAGTACTTC
CDR3: CASSLTDMKSYEQYF

size: .
J: TRBJ2-7
V: TRBV20-1
D: .
DNA: TGCAGTGCTAATTCCCGCCTCAACGAGCAGTACTTC
CDR3: CSANSRLNEQYF

size: many
J: TRBJ2-2
V: TRBV7-9
D: .
DNA: TGTGCCAGCAGCAGAGGCATGAACACCGGGGAGCTGTTTTTT
CDR3: CASSRGMNTGELFF

size: many
J: TRBJ1-2
V: TRBV7-2
D: .
DNA: TGTGCCAGCAGCTTAGACCACAGGGCGAACTATGGCTACACCTTC
CDR3: CASSLDHRANYGYTF

size: .
J: TRBJ2-1
V: TRBV20-1
D: .
DNA: TGCAGTGCTAGTGCTAGCGGACAGAATGAGCAGTTCTTC
CDR3: CSASASGQNEQFF

size: few
J: TRBJ2-5
V: TRBV5-1
D: .
DNA: TGCGCCAGCAGCTTGTTTCGCCAGCAAGAGACCCAGTACTTC
CDR3: CASSLFRQQETQYF

size: .
J: TRBJ2-4
V: TRBV5-1
D: TRBD2
DNA: TGCGCCAGCAGCCCAGGACTAGCGGGGGACATTCAGTACTTC
CDR3: CASSPGLAGDIQYF

size: many
J: TRBJ2-3
V: TRBV5-8
D: .
DNA: TGTGCCAGCAGCACCGGGACTAGCACAGATACGCAGTATTTT
CDR3: CASSTGTSTDTQYF

size: few
J: TRBJ2-7
V: TRBV6-2/TRBV6-3
D: TRBD1
DNA: TGTGCCAGCAGTTCAAGGCGGAGGGACAGGCCCTACGAGCAGTACTTC
CDR3: CASSSRRRDRPYEQYF

size: .
J: TRBJ2-2
V: TRBV7-8
D: .
DNA: TGTGCCAGCAGCTCGGCATCGGGTAGCGGCACCGGGGAGCTGTTTTTT
CDR3: CASSSASGSGTGELFF

size: .
J: TRBJ2-1
V: TRBV19
D: .
DNA: TGTGCCAGTAGTATAAGGCAGGGTGATGAGCAGTTCTTC
CDR3: CASSIRQGDEQFF

size: many
J: TRBJ2-5
V: TRBV12-3/TRBV12-4
D: .
DNA: TGTGCCAGCAGTCCGACAGGTCTTAAAGAGACCCAGTACTTC
CDR3: CASSPTGLKETQYF

size: many
J: TRBJ1-1
V: TRBV28
D: .
DNA: TGTGCCAGCAGTTTTGGGGGGCGGTACACTGAAGCTTTCTTT
CDR3: CASSFGGRYTEAFF

size: .
J: TRBJ1-1
V: TRBV12-5
D: .
DNA: TGTGCTAGTGGTTTTGGGGACTCCCACACTGAAGCTTTCTTT
CDR3: CASGFGDSHTEAFF

size: many
J: TRBJ2-3
V: TRBV5-1
D: TRBD2
DNA: TGCGCCAGCAGCCAAAGGCGACTAGCGGGAGAAGATACGCAGTATTTT
CDR3: CASSQRRLAGEDTQYF

size: few
J: TRBJ1-1
V: TRBV10-3
D: TRBD1
DNA: TGTGCCATCAGTGGGACAGGTCCGGCTGAAGCTTTCTTT
CDR3: CAISGTGPAEAFF

size: many
J: TRBJ2-7
V: TRBV5-1
D: .
DNA: TGCGCCAGCAGCAACCAGGGGATCGAGCAGTACTTC
CDR3: CASSNQGIEQYF

size: .
J: TRBJ2-7
V: TRBV7-2
D: TRBD2
DNA: TGTGCCAGCAGCAAGCGGGGGAGCTCCTACGAGCAGTACTTC
CDR3: CASSKRGSSYEQYF

size: .
J: TRBJ2-1
V: TRBV27
D: TRBD2
DNA: TGTGCCAGCAGTTTATTTAGCGGGTTCGACAATGAGCAGTTCTTC
CDR3: CASSLFSGFDNEQFF

size: few
J: TRBJ1-3
V: TRBV20-1
D: .
DNA: TGCAGTGCTGGGGGACGGCAATCCAGCTCTGGAAACACCATATATTTT
CDR3: CSAGGRQSSSGNTIYF

size: many
J: TRBJ2-1
V: TRBV7-3
D: .
DNA: TGTGCCAGCAGGTTCCTCGGTCTAGTTACAGGGTGGGGGTCCTACAATGAGCAGTTCTTC
CDR3: CASRFLGLVTGWGSYNEQFF

size: many
J: TRBJ1-5
V: TRBV10-3
D: .
DNA: TGTGCCATCAGCGACGGGGTAAATAGCAATCAGCCCCAGCATTTT
CDR3: CAISDGVNSNQPQHF

size: many
J: TRBJ1-5
V: TRBV3-2
D: .
DNA: TGTGCCAGCAGTACCTATCCAGGGACAAGCAATCAGCCCCAGCATTTT
CDR3: CASSTYPGTSNQPQHF

size: .
J: TRBJ2-1
V: TRBV4-1
D: TRBD2
DNA: TGCGCCAGCAGCCAGACTAGCGCGAATGAGCAGTTCTTC
CDR3: CASSQTSANEQFF

size: many
J: TRBJ1-5
V: TRBV6-2/TRBV6-3
D: .
DNA: TGTGCCAGCAGTTACGTGGGTGGGAATCAGCCCCAGCATTTT
CDR3: CASSYVGGNQPQHF

size: many
J: TRBJ2-7
V: TRBV28
D: .
DNA: TGTGCCAGCAGTTTATACAGCTCCTACGAGCAGTACTTC
CDR3: CASSLYSSYEQYF

size: many
J: TRBJ2-3
V: TRBV10-3
D: TRBD1
DNA: TGTGCCATCAGTGATACCAGGGGGTCCGCAGATACGCAGTATTTT
CDR3: CAISDTRGSADTQYF

size: once
J: TRBJ2-5
V: TRBV19
D: TRBD2
DNA: TGTGCCAGTGGGACTAGCGGGACGGAGACCCAGTACTTC
CDR3: CASGTSGTETQYF

size: .
J: TRBJ2-1
V: TRBV19
D: TRBD1
DNA: TGTGCCAGTAGTATTTTGGCAGGGGGCTCGTGGGCAAGGAACAATGAGCAGTTCTTC
CDR3: CASSILAGGSWARNNEQFF

size: few
J: TRBJ1-1
V: TRBV28
D: .
DNA: TGTGCCAGCCTAAGAACTGAAGCTTTCTTT
CDR3: CASLRTEAFF

size: few
J: TRBJ1-1
V: TRBV19
D: .
DNA: TGTGCCAGTAACTGGAACAGCCCCACTGAAGCTTTCTTT
CDR3: CASNWNSPTEAFF

size: many
J: TRBJ1-2
V: TRBV18
D: .
DNA: TGTGCCAGCTCACCACGGAAAGACCTAACTACTAACTATGGCTACACCTTC
CDR3: CASSPRKDLTTNYGYTF

size: many
J: TRBJ2-7
V: TRBV28
D: TRBD2
DNA: TGTGCCAGTTCAGCGGGGGCTGGCTACGAGCAGTACTTC
CDR3: CASSAGAGYEQYF

size: .
J: TRBJ1-1
V: TRBV10-1
D: .
DNA: TGCGCCAGCAGACCAGGGAAGTACACTGAAGCTTTCTTT
CDR3: CASRPGKYTEAFF

size: many
J: TRBJ2-1
V: TRBV18
D: .
DNA: TGTGCCAGCCCGCCGGAGGGAGGCGATATTTCCGAGCAGTTCTTC
CDR3: CASPPEGGDISEQFF

size: many
J: TRBJ2-1
V: TRBV20-1
D: TRBD1
DNA: TGCAGTGCTAGAAATCCGAAGACAGGGAAGGTAGATGAGCAGTTCTTC
CDR3: CSARNPKTGKVDEQFF

size: .
J: TRBJ2-3
V: TRBV6-2/TRBV6-3
D: TRBD2
DNA: TGTGCCAGCAGCAAAAGCGGGAGGGCTCCAGATACGCAGTATTTT
CDR3: CASSKSGRAPDTQYF

size: many
J: TRBJ2-7
V: TRBV30
D: TRBD1
DNA: TGTGCCTGGAGTGTGGGGTTAGGGACAGAGGACGAGCAGTACTTC
CDR3: CAWSVGLGTEDEQYF

size: .
J: TRBJ1-5
V: TRBV27
D: .
DNA: TGTGCCAGCGCATGGTCCGGTCAGCCCCAGCATTTT
CDR3: CASAWSGQPQHF

size: many
J: TRBJ1-2
V: TRBV28
D: .
DNA: TGTGCCAGCAGCCGTACACAGGGCTCCTATGGCTACACCTTC
CDR3: CASSRTQGSYGYTF

size: .
J: TRBJ2-2
V: TRBV20-1
D: TRBD1
DNA: TGCAGTGCTGGACCATCTACAGGGGCCGGGGAGCTGTTTTTT
CDR3: CSAGPSTGAGELFF

size: many
J: TRBJ2-5
V: TRBV12-3/TRBV12-4
D: .
DNA: TGTGCCAGCAGTTTGAAAACATTCCAAGAGACCCAGTACTTC
CDR3: CASSLKTFQETQYF

size: .
J: TRBJ2-4
V: TRBV6-2/TRBV6-3
D: TRBD1
DNA: TGTGCCAGCAGGAACGACAGGGGGCCTCTAAACATTCAGTACTTC
CDR3: CASRNDRGPLNIQYF

size: many
J: TRBJ2-1
V: TRBV20-1
D: TRBD2
DNA: TGCAGTGCTAGAGATTGGGCTAGCGGACACAATGAGCAGTTCTTC
CDR3: CSARDWASGHNEQFF

size: many
J: TRBJ2-3
V: TRBV28
D: TRBD2
DNA: TGTGCCAGCAGTCCGCGGGGGACCAACTTCGATACGCAGTATTTT
CDR3: CASSPRGTNFDTQYF

size: many
J: TRBJ2-5
V: TRBV20-1
D: TRBD2
DNA: TGCAGTGAGTCCTCACTGACCGGGACTAGCAAGATGGCCCAGTACTTC
CDR3: CSESSLTGTSKMAQYF

size: few
J: TRBJ1-2
V: TRBV5-4
D: .
DNA: TGTGCCAGCAGCCTACGTGGGGGGCCAGGCTATGGCTACACCTTC
CDR3: CASSLRGGPGYGYTF

size: .
J: TRBJ2-2
V: TRBV9
D: .
DNA: TGTGCCAGCAGCGTAGGACAGGACTACACCGGGGAGCTGTTTTTT
CDR3: CASSVGQDYTGELFF

size: medium-sized
J: TRBJ2-7
V: TRBV18
D: .
DNA: TGTGCCAGCTCACCACTTCACAGGAACTACGAGCAGTACTTC
CDR3: CASSPLHRNYEQYF

size: once
J: TRBJ1-5
V: TRBV28
D: .
DNA: TGTGCCAGCAGAACCCTCCCTCGCAATCAGCCCCAGCATTTT
CDR3: CASRTLPRNQPQHF

size: few
J: TRBJ2-2
V: TRBV20-1
D: TRBD2
DNA: TGCAGTGCTAGGACACTAGCGCCCGCGAACACCGGGGAGCTGTTTTTT
CDR3: CSARTLAPANTGELFF

size: medium-sized
J: TRBJ1-1
V: TRBV27
D: .
DNA: TGTGCCAGCAGTTTAGGCAGAAGTTTCACTGAAGCTTTCTTT
CDR3: CASSLGRSFTEAFF

size: many
J: TRBJ1-2
V: TRBV6-2/TRBV6-3
D: TRBD1
DNA: TGTGCCAGCAGGCCGGTTGGGACAGGTTACTATGGCTACACCTTC
CDR3: CASRPVGTGYYGYTF

size: many
J: TRBJ2-3
V: TRBV30
D: .
DNA: TGTGCCTGGAAAGATATAGATACGCAGTATTTT
CDR3: CAWKDIDTQYF

size: many
J: TRBJ2-1
V: TRBV27
D: .
DNA: TGTGCCAGCAGTTATGTGTACGGGCATGAGCAGTTCTTC
CDR3: CASSYVYGHEQFF